This record covers a single T cell receptor beta chain. Patients at the Seattle site were enrolled during active infection and followed longitudinally. In the original processing: Nucleated cell number was recorded as an estimate derived from reference gene primer amplification. Profiling relied on immunoSEQ multiplex PCR, and the TCRdb table lists in-frame clones only, not all of them. The V and J calls and clone size come from that table; D and trimming were worked out from the DNA. The sample includes some 49,000 clones, 81% seen only once; the top ten take around 24%. The entry originates in a study of blood T cell repertoires in COVID-19. Study details: Specimens from acute and convalescent COVID-19 originated in the United States, Italy and Spain. T cells, B-cell-depleted T cells, or PBMCs supplied cDNA or gDNA.

This clonotype originated in a woman aged 80 or older with COVID-19, enrolled during active disease. Material: peripheral blood.

The CDR3 reads CASTDARIGTEAFF. The CDR3 DNA follows: TGTGCCAGTACCGATGCCAGGATCGGCACTGAAGCTTTCTTT. V gene TRBV19 combines with J gene TRBJ1-1; the D is unclear. V gave up 7 bases and J gave up 4 bases, with 16 bases separating them. Germline CDR1 and CDR2: LNHDA and SQIVND (reference sequence). The CDR3 is made up of 14 amino acids.